The 6 T cell receptor beta chains in this list originate from one sample, sequenced in a study of a mutant IDH1 vaccine in newly diagnosed glioma. These TCRs are of unknown antigen specificity. Measured with immunoSEQ multiplex PCR; TCRdb has only the in-frame clones, and not every one. The sample lists tens of thousands of clones, around 80% occurring once. Time point defined: week 5, during vaccination. Every vaccination contained 300 ug of the mutant IDH1 20-mer peptide and was paired with topical imiquimod. Sequenced material: PBMCs, taken from a glioma patient whose treatment included an IDH1 peptide vaccine. These receptors originate from a man aged 30 to 39 with glioma.

The V call is TRBV10-3, the J call TRBJ2-1; possible D gene TRBD1, 5 bases. Deletions cut 3 bases from V and 7 bases from J, with 16 bases between. Germline CDR1 ENHRY, CDR2 SYGVKD. This CDR3 is 15 amino acids long. The DNA for the CDR3 is TGTGCCATCAGTGAAGTGTTAGGGGAACGGAATGAGCAGTTCTTC. It codes for CAISEVLGERNEQFF.

The J gene is TRBJ1-6, the V gene TRBV2, with D uncertain. The CDR3 contains 14 residues. Germline V gene data show CDR1 as SNHLY and CDR2 as FYNNEI. V gave up 9 bases and J gave up 7 bases, with 16 bases separating them. The CDR3: CARAQMRENSPLHF. The CDR3 DNA is TGTGCCAGAGCCCAGATGAGGGAGAATTCACCCCTCCACTTT. The variable domain in full, with the rest retrieved from reference TRBV2 and TRBJ1-6, is EPEVTQTPSHQVTQMGQEVILRCVPISNHLYFYWYRQILGQKVEFLVSFYNNEISEKSEIFDDQFSVERPDGSNFTLKIRSTKLEDSAMYFCARAQMRENSPLHFGNGTRLTVT.

The gene calls are TRBV6-1 and TRBJ2-2; tentative D call: TRBD1 (6 bases). From germline, CDR1 is MNHNS and CDR2 SASEGT. This CDR3 is 14 amino acids long. With 6 bases removed from V and 1 base from J, the gap between germline ends came to 9 bases. This chain's CDR3 is CASSSTGNTGELFF. The CDR3 DNA is TGTGCCAGCAGCTCGACAGGGAACACCGGGGAGCTGTTTTTT.

This sequence joins TRBV9 and TRBJ2-7; D gene ambiguous. CDR1 and CDR2 (germline): SGDLS, YYNGEE. Trimming shortened V by 0 bases and J by 2 bases, and 9 bases separated the two germline ends. The CDR3 covers 14 residues. The CDR3 region has the DNA TGTGCCAGCAGCGTAGATCACAGCCCCTACGAGCAGTACTTC. Translating it yields CASSVDHSPYEQYF.

This chain joins TRBV20-1 and TRBJ1-1; D possibly corresponds to TRBD1 (5 bases). V lost 6 bases to trimming and J lost 10 bases, with 12 bases between them. Germline loops: CDR1 DFQATT, CDR2 SNEGSKA (reference sequence). This CDR3 spans 10 amino acids. The CDR3, as DNA: TGCAGTGCCGCGAATAGGGGAGCTTTCTTT. Its translation is CSAANRGAFF.

The CDR3 DNA follows: TGTGCCAGCAGTTACCCCCACGGATGGAACCAAGAGACCCAGTACTTC. It yields the protein CASSYPHGWNQETQYF. The rearrangement joins TRBV6-6 to TRBJ2-5; D is undetermined. The V gene lost 2 bases and the J gene lost 0 bases, with 13 bases spanning the gap. This CDR3 is built from 16 residues. Germline loops: CDR1 MNHNY, CDR2 SVGAGI (reference sequence).